This T cell receptor (beta chain) was captured in a study of T cells expressing NK-cell markers. The CDR3 extends over 14 amino acids. Notes on this clonotype: The target antigen is unknown.

Libraries used 5'RACE template switching adding universal primer site and UMIs. TCRdb re-called the 5' RACE reads; every CDR3 protein appears as one record, without DNA. The sample totals about 460,000 distinct CDR3 sequences. Notes on the study in general: Among CD8+ T cells from 5 to 7 donors, dominant NKG2C+ clonotypes accounted for roughly 1.0-8%. Four donors likewise had their CD3+CD56-NKG2C+ fraction led by these clonotypes.

Sequencing was carried out using blood T cells: a sorted CD56 or NKG2C T cell subset, CD4+ or CD8+ T cells, or bulk PBMC T cells (not recorded which). This chain uses TRBV12-3 or TRBV12-4 with TRBJ1-1; the D call from TCRdb, TRBD1, cannot be confirmed without DNA. The sequence was obtained from a woman aged 45-59 years in good health. The CDR3 region is CASSLMGGRTEAFF.